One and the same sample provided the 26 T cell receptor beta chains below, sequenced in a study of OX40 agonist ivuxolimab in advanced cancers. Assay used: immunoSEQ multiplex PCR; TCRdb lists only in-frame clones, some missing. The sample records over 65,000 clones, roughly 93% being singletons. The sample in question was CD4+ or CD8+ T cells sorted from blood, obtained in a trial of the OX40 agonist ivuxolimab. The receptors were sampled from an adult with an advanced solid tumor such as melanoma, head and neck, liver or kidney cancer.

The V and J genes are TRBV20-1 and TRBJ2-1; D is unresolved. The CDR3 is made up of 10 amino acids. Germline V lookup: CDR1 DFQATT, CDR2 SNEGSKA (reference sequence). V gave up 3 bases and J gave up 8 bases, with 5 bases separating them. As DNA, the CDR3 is TGCAGTGCTAGTGGCGATGAGCAGTTCTTC. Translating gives CSASGDEQFF.

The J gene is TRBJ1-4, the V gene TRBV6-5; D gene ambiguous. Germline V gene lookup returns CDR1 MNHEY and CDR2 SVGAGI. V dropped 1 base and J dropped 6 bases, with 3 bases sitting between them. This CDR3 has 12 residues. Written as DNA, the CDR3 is TGTGCCAGCAGTTACTTGGATGAAAAACTGTTTTTT. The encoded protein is CASSYLDEKLFF.

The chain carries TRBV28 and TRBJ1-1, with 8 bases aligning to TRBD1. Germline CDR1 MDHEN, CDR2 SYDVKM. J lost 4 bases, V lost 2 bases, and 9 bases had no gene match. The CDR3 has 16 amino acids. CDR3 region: CASSLAPGGSGTEAFF. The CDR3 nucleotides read TGTGCCAGCAGTTTAGCCCCAGGGGGCTCGGGCACTGAAGCTTTCTTT.

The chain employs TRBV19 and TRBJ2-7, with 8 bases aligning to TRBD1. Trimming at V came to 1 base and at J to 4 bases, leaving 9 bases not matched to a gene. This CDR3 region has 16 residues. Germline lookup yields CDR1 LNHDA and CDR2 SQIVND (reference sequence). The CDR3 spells CASSIALTGVAYEQYF. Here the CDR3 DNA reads TGTGCCAGTAGTATAGCCCTGACAGGGGTCGCTTACGAGCAGTACTTC. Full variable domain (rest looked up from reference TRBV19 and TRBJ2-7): DGGITQSPKYLFRKEGQNVTLSCEQNLNHDAMYWYRQDPGQGLRLIYYSQIVNDFQKGDIAEGYSVSREKKESFPLTVTSAQKNPTAFYLCASSIALTGVAYEQYFGPGTRLTVT.

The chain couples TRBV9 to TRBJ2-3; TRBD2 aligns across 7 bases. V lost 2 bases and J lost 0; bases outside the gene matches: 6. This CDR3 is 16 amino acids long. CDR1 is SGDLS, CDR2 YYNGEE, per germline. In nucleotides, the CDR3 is TGTGCCAGCAGCGTTCGGGGGGTTACAAGCACAGATACGCAGTATTTT. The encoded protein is CASSVRGVTSTDTQYF.

Here the CDR3 DNA reads TGTGCCAGCCTGCTCGGGGGGTCTGGAAACACCATATATTTT. It encodes CASLLGGSGNTIYF. This chain uses TRBV6-6 with TRBJ1-3; D perhaps matches TRBD1 (5 bases). The CDR3 loop spans 14 amino acids. Per the germline V gene, CDR1 is MNHNY and CDR2 is SVGAGI (reference sequence). V was trimmed by 8 bases and J by 1 base, leaving 12 bases between them.

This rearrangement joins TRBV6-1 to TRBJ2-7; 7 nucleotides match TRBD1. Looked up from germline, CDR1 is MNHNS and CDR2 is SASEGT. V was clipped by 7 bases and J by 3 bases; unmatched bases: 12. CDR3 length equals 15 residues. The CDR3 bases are TGTGCCAGCAATCAAAAAGGGGGCAGGGGCTACGAGCAGTACTTC. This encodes CASNQKGGRGYEQYF.

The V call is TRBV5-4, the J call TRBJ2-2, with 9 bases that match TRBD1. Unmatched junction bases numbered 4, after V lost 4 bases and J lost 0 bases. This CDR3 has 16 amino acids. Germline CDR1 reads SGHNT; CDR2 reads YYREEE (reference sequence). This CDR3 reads CASSVGQGPNTGELFF. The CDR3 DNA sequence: TGTGCCAGCAGCGTAGGACAGGGGCCGAACACCGGGGAGCTGTTTTTT.

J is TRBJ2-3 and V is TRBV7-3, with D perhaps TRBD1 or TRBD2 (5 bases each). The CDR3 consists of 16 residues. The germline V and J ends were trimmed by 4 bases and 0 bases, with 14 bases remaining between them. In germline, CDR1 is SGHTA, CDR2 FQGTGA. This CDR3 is CASSSSGTGSTDTQYF. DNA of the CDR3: TGTGCCAGCAGCTCCTCCGGGACGGGGAGCACAGATACGCAGTATTTT. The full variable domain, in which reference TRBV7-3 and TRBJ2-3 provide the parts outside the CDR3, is GAGVSQTPSNKVTEKGKYVELRCDPISGHTALYWYRQSLGQGPEFLIYFQGTGAADDSGLPNDRFFAVRPEGSVSTLKIQRTERGDSAVYLCASSSSGTGSTDTQYFGPGTRLTVL.

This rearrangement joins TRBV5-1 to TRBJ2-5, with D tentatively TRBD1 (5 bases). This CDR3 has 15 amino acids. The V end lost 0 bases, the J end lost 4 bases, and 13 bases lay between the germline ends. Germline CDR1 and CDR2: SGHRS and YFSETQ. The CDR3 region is CASSLVQGRLETQYF. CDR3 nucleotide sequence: TGCGCCAGCAGCTTGGTTCAGGGCCGTTTAGAGACCCAGTACTTC. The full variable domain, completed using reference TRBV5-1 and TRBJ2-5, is KAGVTQTPRYLIKTRGQQVTLSCSPISGHRSVSWYQQTPGQGLQFLFEYFSETQRNKGNFPGRFSGRQFSNSRSEMNVSTLELGDSALYLCASSLVQGRLETQYFGPGTRLLVL.

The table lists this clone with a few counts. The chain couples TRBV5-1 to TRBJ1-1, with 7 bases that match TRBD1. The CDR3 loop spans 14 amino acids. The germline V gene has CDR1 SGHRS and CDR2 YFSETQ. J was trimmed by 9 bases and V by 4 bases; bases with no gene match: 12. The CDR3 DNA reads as TGCGCCAGCAGCCAAACTACAGGGGCCTTTCAAGCTTTCTTT. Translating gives CASSQTTGAFQAFF. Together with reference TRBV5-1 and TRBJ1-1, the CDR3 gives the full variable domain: KAGVTQTPRYLIKTRGQQVTLSCSPISGHRSVSWYQQTPGQGLQFLFEYFSETQRNKGNFPGRFSGRQFSNSRSEMNVSTLELGDSALYLCASSQTTGAFQAFFGQGTRLTVV.

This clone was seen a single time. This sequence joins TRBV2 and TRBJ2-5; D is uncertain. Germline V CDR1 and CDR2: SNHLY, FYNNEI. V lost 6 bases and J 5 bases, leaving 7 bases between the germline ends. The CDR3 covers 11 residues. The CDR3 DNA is TGTGCCAGCAGCCTAGGGGAGACCCAGTACTTC. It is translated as CASSLGETQYF.

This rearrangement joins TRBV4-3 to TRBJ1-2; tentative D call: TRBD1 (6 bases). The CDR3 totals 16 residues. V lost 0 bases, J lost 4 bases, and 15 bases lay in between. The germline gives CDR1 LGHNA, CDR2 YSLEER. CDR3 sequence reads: CASSQEPGQTSYGYTF. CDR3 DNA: TGCGCCAGCAGCCAAGAACCGGGACAAACGAGCTATGGCTACACCTTC.

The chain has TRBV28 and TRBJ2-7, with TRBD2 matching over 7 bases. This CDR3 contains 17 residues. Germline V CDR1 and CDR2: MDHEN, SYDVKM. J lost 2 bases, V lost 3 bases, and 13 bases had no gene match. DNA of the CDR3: TGTGCCAGCAGTTTGGGGCGCCGTCTAGCGGCGGCCTACGAGCAGTACTTC. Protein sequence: CASSLGRRLAAAYEQYF.

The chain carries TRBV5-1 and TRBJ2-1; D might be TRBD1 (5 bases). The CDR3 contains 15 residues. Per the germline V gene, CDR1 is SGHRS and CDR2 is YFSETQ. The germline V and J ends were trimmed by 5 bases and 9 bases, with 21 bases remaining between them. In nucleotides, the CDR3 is TGCGCCAGCAGACACGTCAGGGTAAAGTCCAGTGAGCAGTTCTTC. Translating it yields CASRHVRVKSSEQFF.

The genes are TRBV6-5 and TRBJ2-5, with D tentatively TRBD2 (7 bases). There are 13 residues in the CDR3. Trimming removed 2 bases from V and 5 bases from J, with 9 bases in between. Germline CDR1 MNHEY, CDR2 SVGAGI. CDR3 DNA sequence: TGTGCCAGCAGTTACGGGGGGGCTGAGACCCAGTACTTC. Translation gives CASSYGGAETQYF.

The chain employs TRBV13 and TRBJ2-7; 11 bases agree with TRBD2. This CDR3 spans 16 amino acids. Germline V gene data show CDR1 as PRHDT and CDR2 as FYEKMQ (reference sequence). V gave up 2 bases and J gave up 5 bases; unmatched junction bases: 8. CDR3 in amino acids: CASSLRIAGGGDEQYF. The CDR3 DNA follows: TGTGCCAGCAGCTTAAGGATAGCGGGAGGGGGGGACGAGCAGTACTTC. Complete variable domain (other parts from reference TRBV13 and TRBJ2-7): AAGVIQSPRHLIKEKRETATLKCYPIPRHDTVYWYQQGPGQDPQFLISFYEKMQSDKGSIPDRFSAQQFSDYHSELNMSSLELGDSALYFCASSLRIAGGGDEQYFGPGTRLTVT.

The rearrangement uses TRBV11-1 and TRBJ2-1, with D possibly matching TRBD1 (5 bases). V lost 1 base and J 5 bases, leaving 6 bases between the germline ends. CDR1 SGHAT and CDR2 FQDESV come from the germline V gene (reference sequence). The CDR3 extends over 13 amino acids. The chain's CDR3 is CASSLGQNNEQFF. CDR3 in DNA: TGTGCCAGCAGCTTAGGACAGAACAATGAGCAGTTCTTC.

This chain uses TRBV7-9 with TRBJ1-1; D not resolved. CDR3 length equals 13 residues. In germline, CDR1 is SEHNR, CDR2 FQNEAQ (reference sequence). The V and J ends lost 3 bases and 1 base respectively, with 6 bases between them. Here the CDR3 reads CASSFAGNTEAFF. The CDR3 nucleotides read TGTGCCAGCAGCTTCGCCGGGAACACTGAAGCTTTCTTT.

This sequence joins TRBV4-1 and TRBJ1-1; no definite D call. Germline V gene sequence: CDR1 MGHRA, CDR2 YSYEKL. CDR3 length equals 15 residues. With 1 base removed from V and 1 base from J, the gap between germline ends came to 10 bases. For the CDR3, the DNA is TGCGCCAGCAGCCAAGGTCGGTTAGGGAACACTGAAGCTTTCTTT. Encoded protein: CASSQGRLGNTEAFF.

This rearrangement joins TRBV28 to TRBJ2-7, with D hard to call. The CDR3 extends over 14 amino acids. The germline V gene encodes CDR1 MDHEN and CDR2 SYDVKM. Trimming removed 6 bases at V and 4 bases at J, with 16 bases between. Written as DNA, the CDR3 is TGTGCCAGCAGCCCATTCACCGGAAAGTACGAGCAGTACTTC. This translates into CASSPFTGKYEQYF.

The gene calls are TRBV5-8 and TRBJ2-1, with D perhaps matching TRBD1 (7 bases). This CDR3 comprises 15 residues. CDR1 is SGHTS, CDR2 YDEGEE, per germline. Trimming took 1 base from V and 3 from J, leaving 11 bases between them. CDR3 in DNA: TGTGCCAGCAGCTTGACAGGGGACTTCTACAATGAGCAGTTCTTC. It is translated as CASSLTGDFYNEQFF.

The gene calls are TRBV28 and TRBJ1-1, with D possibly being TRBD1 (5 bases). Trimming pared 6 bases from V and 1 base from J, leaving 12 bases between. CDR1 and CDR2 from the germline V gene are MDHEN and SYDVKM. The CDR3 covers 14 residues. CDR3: CASSSGTANTEAFF. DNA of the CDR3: TGTGCCAGCAGCTCCGGGACGGCGAACACTGAAGCTTTCTTT. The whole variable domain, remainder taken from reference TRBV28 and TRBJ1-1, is DVKVTQSSRYLVKRTGEKVFLECVQDMDHENMFWYRQDPGLGLRLIYFSYDVKMKEKGDIPEGYSVSREKKERFSLILESASTNQTSMYLCASSSGTANTEAFFGQGTRLTVV.

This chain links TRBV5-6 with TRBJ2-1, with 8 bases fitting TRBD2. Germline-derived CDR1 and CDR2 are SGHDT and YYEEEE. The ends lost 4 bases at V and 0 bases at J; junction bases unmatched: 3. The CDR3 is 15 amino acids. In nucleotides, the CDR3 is TGTGCCAGCAGCACACGGGGGGGCTCCTACAATGAGCAGTTCTTC. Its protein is CASSTRGGSYNEQFF.

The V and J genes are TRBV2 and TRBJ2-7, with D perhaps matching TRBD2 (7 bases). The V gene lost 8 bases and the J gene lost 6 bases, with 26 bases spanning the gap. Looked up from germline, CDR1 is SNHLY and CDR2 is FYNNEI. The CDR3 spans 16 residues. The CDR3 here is CASQVGRGTLGGEQYF. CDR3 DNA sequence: TGTGCCAGCCAAGTGGGGAGGGGGACCCTAGGCGGCGAGCAGTACTTC.

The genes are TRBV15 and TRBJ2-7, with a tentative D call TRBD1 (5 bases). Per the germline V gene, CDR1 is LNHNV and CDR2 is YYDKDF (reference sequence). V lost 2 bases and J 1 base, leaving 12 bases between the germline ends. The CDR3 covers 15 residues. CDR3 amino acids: CATSRTSTGSYEQYF. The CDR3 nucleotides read TGTGCCACCAGCAGAACATCTACAGGTTCCTACGAGCAGTACTTC.